These 25 T cell receptor beta chains were all obtained from the same sample, sequenced in a study of TET2 disruption in CD19-targeted CAR T cells. Using immunoSEQ multiplex PCR, the repertoire was profiled, and TCRdb retains in-frame clones only, with some absent. With 1,500 to 2,000 clones in the sample, the ten largest clones hold approximately 16%. Their recognized antigens are unknown. Treatment here: autologous CTL019 cells: CD19 CAR with 4-1BB and CD3 zeta domains. The sample consisted of CD8+ T cells sorted from cultured blood T cells, taken for CD19 CAR T cell therapy. The receptor set was obtained from a man in his 70s with chronic lymphocytic leukemia.

Points on this clone: The read halts 3 residues ahead of the CDR3 end, with the missing end drawn from the germline J gene. The chain combines TRBV4-2 with TRBJ2-1; D may match TRBD1 or TRBD2 (6 bases each). Trimming took off 2 bases at V and 9 bases at J, with 14 bases between the two ends. The CDR3 has 14 amino acids. Germline V lookup: CDR1 LGHNA, CDR2 YNFKEQ. CDR3 residues: CASSQKTGRSEQFF. The sequenced CDR3 bases are TGTGCCAGCAGCCAAAAAACAGGGAGGAGTGAG.

With regard to this clone: Read data end 3 residues before the CDR3 end; the end is taken from the germline J gene. V is TRBV20-1 and J is TRBJ2-4; no clear D. This CDR3 spans 13 amino acids. The germline gives CDR1 DFQATT, CDR2 SNEGSKA (reference sequence). The DNA read from the CDR3 is TGCAGTGCTATTTTATCTGCAGGCTATGGT. Translation: CSAILSAGYG. The entire CDR3 is CSAILSAGYGQYF.

This clone shows up as medium-sized (0.01 to 0.1%) by frequency. The read ends 3 residues before the CDR3 terminus; that terminus is restored from the germline J gene. The chain employs TRBV19 and TRBJ1-5, with a tentative D call TRBD1 (5 bases). Trimming removed 7 bases at V and 4 bases at J, with 17 bases between. CDR1 LNHDA and CDR2 SQIVND come from the germline V gene (reference sequence). CDR3 size: 15 residues. The CDR3 is CASTNVGTPNQPQHF. CDR3 DNA (partial): TGTGCCAGTACCAATGTGGGGACTCCTAATCAGCCC. Filled out from reference TRBV19 and TRBJ1-5, the complete variable domain reads DGGITQSPKYLFRKEGQNVTLSCEQNLNHDAMYWYRQDPGQGLRLIYYSQIVNDFQKGDIAEGYSVSREKKESFPLTVTSAQKNPTAFYLCASTNVGTPNQPQHFGDGTRLSIL.

This clone is labeled medium-sized based on frequency. Coverage ceases 3 residues before the CDR3 finishes, and the germline J gene fills in the end. The rearrangement joins TRBV5-1 to TRBJ2-4, with 12 bases lining up with TRBD2. CDR3 length: 16 residues. Trimming took 4 bases from V and 1 from J; bases not matched to a gene: 3. Germline V gives CDR1 SGHRS, CDR2 YFSETQ. The CDR3 bases that were read are TGCGCCAGCAGCCCTACTAGCGGGGGGGCCAAAAACATT. This sequence encodes CASSPTSGGAKNI. From start to end, the CDR3 is CASSPTSGGAKNIQYF.

This clone is classed as medium-sized by frequency. The read ends 3 residues before the CDR3 terminus; that terminus is restored from the germline J gene. The chain couples TRBV5-1 to TRBJ2-3; 13 nucleotides align to TRBD2. The CDR3 runs 16 residues. The V segment lost 5 bases and the J segment 2 bases; nucleotides outside the gene matches: 5. The germline V gene has CDR1 SGHRS and CDR2 YFSETQ. CDR3 loop: CASRSGTSGDTDTQYF. Partial CDR3 DNA: TGCGCCAGCAGATCAGGGACTAGCGGGGACACAGATACG.

As for this clone: The CDR3 end lies 3 residues beyond the end of the read and is filled in from the germline J gene. This chain uses TRBV7-6 with TRBJ1-2; 8 positions match TRBD1. The CDR3 is 15 amino acids. CDR1 is SGHVS, CDR2 FNYEAQ, per germline. The DNA read from the CDR3 is TGTGCCAGCAGCGAGAGGACAGGGTGGGGTGGCGAA. Amino acids: CASSERTGWGGE. From start to end, the CDR3 is CASSERTGWGGEYTF. Variable domain in full (rest from reference TRBV7-6 and TRBJ1-2): GAGVSQSPRYKVTKRGQDVALRCDPISGHVSLYWYRQALGQGPEFLTYFNYEAQQDKSGLPNDRFSAERPEGSISTLTIQRTEQRDSAMYRCASSERTGWGGEYTFGSGTRLTVV.

CDR3 bases read: TGTGCCAGCAGCTTACACCCGAATTCACCA. Its translation: CASSLHPNSP. The full-length CDR3 reads as CASSLHPNSPLFF. This rearrangement joins TRBV5-4 to TRBJ1-4; D gene unclear. Read sequence stops 3 residues before the CDR3 end, and the germline J gene provides the missing end. Germline CDR1 SGHNT, CDR2 YYREEE (reference sequence). The CDR3 has 13 residues. Full variable domain (outside the CDR3, taken from reference TRBV5-4 and TRBJ1-4): ETGVTQSPTHLIKTRGQQVTLRCSSQSGHNTVSWYQQALGQGPQFIFQYYREEENGRGNFPPRFSGLQFPNYSSELNVNALELDDSALYLCASSLHPNSPLFFGSGTQLSVL.

Regarding this clone: Sequencing ends 3 residues short of the CDR3 end; the germline J gene provides the rest. This chain joins TRBV7-8 and TRBJ2-5; TRBD2 matches 8 bases. The V gene's germline CDR1 is SGHVS and CDR2 FQNEAQ. This CDR3 is built from 16 residues. The CDR3 region is CASSLDSGGLGDTQYF. Partial CDR3 DNA: TGTGCCAGCAGCTTAGATTCGGGGGGGCTGGGAGATACC. The full variable domain, completed using reference TRBV7-8 and TRBJ2-5, is GAGVSQSPRYKVAKRGQDVALRCDPISGHVSLFWYQQALGQGPEFLTYFQNEAQLDKSGLPSDRFFAERPEGSVSTLKIQRTQQEDSAVYLCASSLDSGGLGDTQYFGPGTRLLVL.

Details on this clone: The read ends 3 residues early relative to the CDR3; the germline J gene fills the gap. The V gene is TRBV28, the J gene TRBJ2-7, with TRBD1 matching 10 bases. The germline gives CDR1 MDHEN, CDR2 SYDVKM. Trimming cost V 4 bases and J 4 bases; bases outside gene matches: 4. The CDR3 has 14 residues. CDR3 DNA (partial): TGTGCCAGCAGTTCGGGGACAGGGGCATACGAG. It translates to CASSSGTGAYE. The entire CDR3 sequence reads CASSSGTGAYEQYF.

This clone ranks as medium-sized in terms of frequency. The read finishes 3 residues shy of the CDR3 end, and the germline J gene is used to complete it. V usage is TRBV14 and J usage is TRBJ2-1; 12 bases map to TRBD2. Looked up from germline, CDR1 is SGHDN and CDR2 is FVKESK. CDR3 size: 19 residues. Losses at the gene ends were 1 base for V and 2 bases for J; bases not matched to a gene: 9. CDR3: CASSQGLAGGDWTYNEQFF. Partial CDR3 DNA: TGTGCCAGCAGCCAAGGCCTAGCGGGGGGGGACTGGACCTACAATGAG.

Turning to this clone: The missing CDR3 end, 3 residues past where the read stops, is filled in from the germline J gene. The chain links TRBV27 to TRBJ2-5; D remains ambiguous. The germline gives CDR1 MNHEY, CDR2 SMNVEV (reference sequence). The CDR3 totals 12 residues. Deletions cut 5 bases from V and 0 bases from J, with 4 bases between. CDR3 bases read: TGTGCCAGCAGTCCAAACCAAGAGACC. Protein: CASSPNQET. From start to end, the CDR3 is CASSPNQETQYF.

Notes on this clone: With the read ending 3 residues before the CDR3 end, the germline J gene is used to fill in that end. J is TRBJ2-7 and V is TRBV5-1, with a possible D match to TRBD1 (5 bases). Trimming cost V 0 bases and J 4 bases, with 11 bases left between them. Germline CDR1 SGHRS, CDR2 YFSETQ. This CDR3 is 14 amino acids long. The CDR3 sequence: CASSLAQGSYEQYF. The DNA read from the CDR3 is TGCGCCAGCAGCTTGGCCCAGGGCTCATACGAG.

This clone registers medium-sized (0.01 to 0.1%) by frequency. The read ends 3 residues shy of where the CDR3 ends; the end is completed using the germline J gene. The chain uses TRBV7-8 and TRBJ2-4, with D perhaps matching TRBD2 (7 bases). This CDR3 region has 17 residues. CDR1 is SGHVS and CDR2 is FQNEAQ in the germline V gene. Deletions cut 2 bases from V and 0 bases from J, with 14 bases between. The CDR3 sequence is CASSLFSGGLAKNIQYF. The CDR3 bases that were read are TGTGCCAGCAGCTTATTTTCGGGGGGCTTAGCCAAAAACATT.

This clone is medium-sized by frequency. The CDR3 is cut off 3 residues early in the read; its end comes from the germline J gene. The rearrangement joins TRBV10-3 to TRBJ1-4; 8 bases line up with TRBD1. The CDR3 covers 14 residues. Germline V CDR1 and CDR2: ENHRY, SYGVKD. The V segment lost 2 bases and the J segment 8 bases; nucleotides outside the gene matches: 4. The CDR3 sequence: CAISEVTGGEKLFF. CDR3 DNA (partial): TGTGCCATCAGTGAGGTTACAGGGGGAGAAAAA.

By frequency, this clone registers medium-sized. The read halts 3 residues ahead of the CDR3 end, with the missing end drawn from the germline J gene. This rearrangement joins TRBV5-1 to TRBJ2-7, with a possible D match to TRBD2 (5 bases). V was pared by 2 bases and J by 5 bases, with 14 bases between. The CDR3 has 14 amino acids. CDR1 is SGHRS, CDR2 YFSETQ, per germline. CDR3 amino acids: CASSLEGQRDEQYF. The CDR3 DNA, read in part, is TGCGCCAGCAGCTTAGAGGGTCAACGCGACGAG.

Notes on this clone: The sequenced fragment ends 3 residues before the CDR3 boundary, so the rest is inferred from the germline J gene. The V and J genes are TRBV4-2 and TRBJ1-1; D possibly corresponds to TRBD1 (6 bases). CDR3 size: 18 residues. The germline gives CDR1 LGHNA, CDR2 YNFKEQ. V dropped 0 bases and J dropped 5 bases, with 22 bases sitting between them. The CDR3 loop is CASSQDPRQERLRTEAFF. Partial CDR3 DNA: TGTGCCAGCAGCCAAGATCCCCGACAGGAGAGATTGAGAACTGAA.

This clone registers medium-sized by frequency. The read comes to an end 3 residues before the CDR3 does, leaving the germline J gene to fill in the end. The rearrangement joins TRBV19 to TRBJ1-2; weak D call: TRBD1 (5 bases). Germline lookup yields CDR1 LNHDA and CDR2 SQIVND (reference sequence). Trimming removed 3 bases at V and 5 bases at J, with 10 bases between. This CDR3 comprises 13 residues. CDR3 DNA, as far as it was read: TGTGCCAGTAGTATTTCGGGGGAGTATGGC. It encodes CASSISGEYG. The entire CDR3 protein is CASSISGEYGYTF.

This clone registers medium-sized (0.01 to 0.1%) by frequency. The read halts 3 residues ahead of the CDR3 end, with the missing end drawn from the germline J gene. The chain recombines TRBV12-5 with TRBJ2-5; no clear D. Germline lookup yields CDR1 LGHNT and CDR2 FRNRAP. V was shortened by 0 bases and J by 5 bases, with 4 bases between the two germline ends. This CDR3 spans 12 amino acids. The DNA read from the CDR3 is TGTGCTAGTGGTTTGGTGCGGGAGACC. This gives the protein CASGLVRET. In full, the CDR3 reads CASGLVRETQYF.

Remarks on this clone: The missing CDR3 end, 3 residues past where the read stops, is filled in from the germline J gene. The rearrangement joins TRBV12-3 or TRBV12-4 to TRBJ1-2; tentatively, D is TRBD1 (6 bases). This CDR3 is 15 amino acids long. CDR3 bases read: TGTGCCAGCAGTTTCGGTGACAGGCGTAGGGAAGGC. Its translation: CASSFGDRRREG. The full-length CDR3 reads as CASSFGDRRREGYTF.

With regard to this clone: Relative to the germline gene, one junction end is altered; a read error may explain this. The missing CDR3 end, 3 residues past where the read stops, is filled in from the germline J gene. This chain links TRBV7-8 with TRBJ2-7; 9 bases fit TRBD2. Germline assignment: CDR1 SGHVS and CDR2 FQNEAQ. This CDR3 has 15 amino acids. CDR3: CTSSRLAVSSYEQYF. The DNA read from the CDR3 is TGTACCAGCAGCAGACTAGCGGTGAGCTCCTACGAG. Full variable domain (missing parts from reference TRBV7-8 and TRBJ2-7): GAGVSQSPRYKVAKRGQDVALRCDPISGHVSLFWYQQALGQGPEFLTYFQNEAQLDKSGLPSDRFFAERPEGSVSTLKIQRTQQEDSAVYLCTSSRLAVSSYEQYFGPGTRLTVT.

Here the CDR3 reads CASSQEAWGGRGEDTQYF. The sequenced part of the CDR3 DNA is TGCGCCAGCAGCCAAGAGGCATGGGGGGGGCGGGGGGAAGATACG. The chain couples TRBV4-1 to TRBJ2-3, with TRBD2 identical over 8 bases. The read falls 3 residues short of the CDR3 end, and the missing part is taken from the germline J gene. The V gene's germline CDR1 is MGHRA and CDR2 YSYEKL. The V and J ends lost 0 bases and 5 bases, in that order; junction bases with no gene match: 13. This CDR3 has 18 amino acids.

A word on this clone: The read terminates 3 residues before the CDR3 end, so the remaining end is supplied by the germline J gene. J is TRBJ2-3 and V is TRBV5-1, with TRBD2 matching over 9 bases. The CDR3 contains 15 residues. After removal of 4 bases from V and 5 bases from J, the junction contained 8 bases not matched to a gene. Per germline, CDR1 SGHRS and CDR2 YFSETQ. CDR3 bases read: TGCGCCAGCAGCCCGGCGGGGGGGAGCGGAGATACG. It encodes CASSPAGGSGDT. The full CDR3 protein reads CASSPAGGSGDTQYF.

Worth noting for this clone: The CDR3 extends 3 residues past the end of the read, so its final part is completed from the germline J gene. The rearrangement uses TRBV7-3 and TRBJ1-2, with D unclear. In germline, CDR1 is SGHTA, CDR2 FQGTGA. The CDR3 runs to 13 residues. Incomplete CDR3 DNA: TGTGCCAGCAGCCCCGGACTATCAACGAAC. Translation gives CASSPGLSTN. The full-length CDR3 reads as CASSPGLSTNYTF. Looking up the rest from reference TRBV7-3 and TRBJ1-2 gives the full variable domain: GAGVSQTPSNKVTEKGKYVELRCDPISGHTALYWYRQSLGQGPEFLIYFQGTGAADDSGLPNDRFFAVRPEGSVSTLKIQRTERGDSAVYLCASSPGLSTNYTFGSGTRLTVV.

Measured by frequency, this clone is medium-sized. The read ends 3 residues early relative to the CDR3; the germline J gene fills the gap. The chain has TRBV29-1 and TRBJ2-2; D might be TRBD1 (5 bases). V was pared by 1 base and J by 4 bases, with 13 bases between. The CDR3 has 15 amino acids. Germline CDR1 SQVTM, CDR2 ANQGSEA. CDR3 sequence reads: CSVEVGAGFTGELFF. The DNA read from the CDR3 is TGCAGCGTTGAAGTGGGCGCAGGGTTCACCGGGGAG.

Judged by frequency, this clone is medium-sized. Read coverage stops 3 residues before the CDR3 terminus; the germline J gene supplies the remainder. V and J are TRBV11-3 and TRBJ1-1, with 7 bases identical to TRBD1. The V gene's germline CDR1 is SGHNT and CDR2 YENEEA. This CDR3 has 13 amino acids. Trimming cost V 5 bases and J 3 bases; bases outside gene matches: 3. The CDR3: CASSRGLDTEAFF. The sequenced part of the CDR3 DNA is TGTGCCAGCAGCAGGGGGCTGGACACTGAA. Full variable domain (rest looked up from reference TRBV11-3 and TRBJ1-1): EAGVVQSPRYKIIEKKQPVAFWCNPISGHNTLYWYLQNLGQGPELLIRYENEEAVDDSQLPKDRFSAERLKGVDSTLKIQPAELGDSAVYLCASSRGLDTEAFFGQGTRLTVV.